Sequencing of this T cell receptor beta chain was carried out in a study of cytomegalovirus exposure and HLA in healthy donors. The ends lost 4 bases at V and 6 bases at J; junction bases unmatched: 18. The length of the CDR3 is 17 residues. Germline CDR1 reads SGHRS; CDR2 reads YFSETQ. These donors counted as nominally healthy when sampled, but unrecorded immune exposures were likely. Primers: 60 Vbeta forward and 13 Jbeta reverse. Here immunoSEQ multiplex PCR was the method, and the copy in TCRdb shows in-frame clones only, minus some. Of some 120,000 clones in the sample, 81% were seen once. The V and J genes are TRBV5-1 and TRBJ1-1; 7 nucleotides line up with TRBD1. Sequencing used PBMCs. The clonotype originates from a man younger than 35 in good health and CMV-seronegative. The CDR3 region is CASSTGVGGGLWAEAFF. The CDR3 DNA reads TGCGCCAGCAGCACCGGGGTAGGGGGCGGTTTATGGGCTGAAGCTTTCTTT.